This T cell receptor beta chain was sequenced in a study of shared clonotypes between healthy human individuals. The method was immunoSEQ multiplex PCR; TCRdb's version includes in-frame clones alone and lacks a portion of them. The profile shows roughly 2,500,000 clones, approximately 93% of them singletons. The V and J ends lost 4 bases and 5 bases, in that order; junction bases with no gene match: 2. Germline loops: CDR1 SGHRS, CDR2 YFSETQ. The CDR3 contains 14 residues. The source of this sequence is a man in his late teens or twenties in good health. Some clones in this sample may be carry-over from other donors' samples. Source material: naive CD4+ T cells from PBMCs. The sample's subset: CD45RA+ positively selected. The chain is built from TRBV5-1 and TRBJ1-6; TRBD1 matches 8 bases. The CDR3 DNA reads TGCGCCAGCAGCACGACAGGGGATAATTCACCCCTCCACTTT. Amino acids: CASSTTGDNSPLHF.